The next 21 T cell receptor beta chains were all read from a single sample in a study of blood T cell repertoires in COVID-19. Only in-frame clones appear in the TCRdb table, and some are missing; sequencing was by immunoSEQ multiplex PCR. The table has about 180,000 clones, about three quarters seen once. Sample: peripheral blood. Every receptor here comes from a woman in her 70s with acute or convalescent COVID-19.

This chain joins TRBV25-1 and TRBJ2-5, with TRBD1 matching 8 bases. The germline gives CDR1 MGHDK, CDR2 SYGVNS. The CDR3 is 16 residues long. V gave up 4 bases and J gave up 5 bases; unmatched junction bases: 12. The CDR3: CASSVRIGQGDETQYF. The CDR3 DNA reads TGTGCCAGCAGTGTTCGTATTGGACAGGGAGACGAGACCCAGTACTTC.

The chain has TRBV9 and TRBJ2-2; 7 bases match TRBD2. V trimming: 0 bases; J trimming: 3 bases; junction bases outside the gene matches: 2. The CDR3 is 15 amino acids. Germline-derived CDR1 and CDR2 are SGDLS and YYNGEE. CDR3 coding DNA: TGTGCCAGCAGCGTAGGTCTAGCGGACACCGGGGAGCTGTTTTTT. Translated, it gives CASSVGLADTGELFF.

The chain joins TRBV7-2 to TRBJ1-1; 8 nucleotides align to TRBD1. The length of the CDR3 is 14 residues. V lost 5 bases and J lost 5; bases outside the gene matches: 7. In germline, CDR1 is SGHTA, CDR2 FQGNSA. This CDR3 is CASSPSRGRTEAFF. CDR3 DNA: TGTGCCAGCAGCCCGAGCAGGGGGCGGACTGAAGCTTTCTTT.

The chain is built from TRBV12-5 and TRBJ1-5; no clear D. V shed 3 bases and J shed 6 bases, with 3 bases lying between them. This CDR3 contains 11 residues. The germline CDR1 and CDR2 sequences are LGHNT and FRNRAP. CDR3 sequence reads: CASGFGQPQHF. The CDR3 DNA is TGTGCTAGTGGTTTCGGTCAGCCCCAGCATTTT.

The V call is TRBV24-1, the J call TRBJ2-7; unclear D gene. This CDR3 spans 11 amino acids. Germline CDR1 KGHDR, CDR2 SFDVKD. The germline V and J ends were trimmed by 3 bases and 9 bases, with 8 bases remaining between them. The CDR3 DNA reads TGTGCCACCAGTGATGAGGTCTGGCAGTACTTC. Protein: CATSDEVWQYF.

The chain joins TRBV6-6 to TRBJ1-4; D may be TRBD1 (6 bases). Between the trimmed V and J ends, which lost 6 bases and 1 base, there was a span of 12 bases. The CDR3 is 15 amino acids. Germline values: CDR1 MNHNY, CDR2 SVGAGI (reference sequence). The CDR3 reads CASSDAGETNEKLFF. The CDR3 DNA follows: TGTGCCAGCAGCGATGCAGGGGAAACTAATGAAAAACTGTTTTTT.

Here the CDR3 reads CASSYTLNSRKETQYF. The DNA of the CDR3 is TGTGCCAGCAGTTACACCCTTAATAGCAGAAAAGAGACCCAGTACTTC. The chain couples TRBV6-2 or TRBV6-3 to TRBJ2-5, with no clear D. The V and J ends lost 2 bases and 3 bases respectively, with 16 bases between them. This CDR3 comprises 16 residues. Germline V gene data show CDR1 as MNHEY and CDR2 as SVGEGT.

There are a few counts of this clone. The V call is TRBV5-6, the J call TRBJ2-2; 13 positions match TRBD2. The CDR3 has 17 residues. Losses at the gene ends were 2 bases for V and 7 bases for J; bases not matched to a gene: 8. The germline V gene has CDR1 SGHDT and CDR2 YYEEEE. The CDR3 is CASSLGLAGAPGGELFF. For the CDR3, the DNA is TGTGCCAGCAGCTTAGGACTAGCGGGAGCCCCGGGCGGGGAGCTGTTTTTT.

This clone was counted a single time. The rearrangement links TRBV6-5 to TRBJ2-3; D might be TRBD1 (6 bases). The germline V and J ends were trimmed by 6 bases and 2 bases, with 12 bases remaining between them. CDR3 length: 14 residues. Germline V gene data show CDR1 as MNHEY and CDR2 as SVGAGI. CDR3 residues: CASRSQGSTDTQYF. CDR3 DNA sequence: TGTGCCAGCAGATCACAGGGCTCCACAGATACGCAGTATTTT.

CDR3 sequence reads: CASSDETGQLYGYTF. In nucleotides, the CDR3 is TGTGCCAGCAGTGACGAAACGGGACAGCTATATGGCTACACCTTC. The chain joins TRBV6-1 to TRBJ1-2, with TRBD1 matching over 7 bases. Unmatched junction bases numbered 9, after V lost 3 bases and J lost 5 bases. Germline V gene data show CDR1 as MNHNS and CDR2 as SASEGT. This CDR3 is built from 15 residues.

This chain connects TRBV7-2 to TRBJ1-2; no clear D gene. Between the trimmed V and J ends, which lost 0 bases and 6 bases, there was a span of 14 bases. Germline lookup yields CDR1 SGHTA and CDR2 FQGNSA. This CDR3 has 15 residues. The CDR3 coding sequence is TGTGCCAGCAGCTTAGCGTTGTCGGGTGTTGATGGCTACACCTTC. It is translated as CASSLALSGVDGYTF.

Comments on this clone: Other DNA sequences of this sample code for an identical CDR3. The chain has TRBV3-1 (or the pseudogene TRBV3-2) and TRBJ2-5, with D unclear. The CDR3 totals 13 residues. V was clipped by 1 base and J by 5 bases, with 8 bases between them. Germline lookup yields CDR1 LGHDT and CDR2 YNNKEL (reference sequence). CDR3 bases: TGTGCCAGCAGCCAAGGGAGAGGCGAGACCCAGTACTTC. Its translation is CASSQGRGETQYF.

This clone was counted between two and nine times. The rearrangement uses TRBV6-5 and TRBJ2-3; 8 positions agree with TRBD2. The trim removed 8 bases at V and 4 bases at J, leaving 8 bases unmatched. Germline values: CDR1 MNHEY, CDR2 SVGAGI. This CDR3 contains 14 residues. Here the CDR3 reads CASHRGRNSDTQYF. The CDR3 DNA sequence: TGTGCCAGCCATCGCGGGAGGAATTCAGATACGCAGTATTTT.

This chain connects TRBV5-8 to TRBJ1-2, with TRBD1 matching over 7 bases. The CDR3 consists of 14 residues. From germline, CDR1 is SGHTS and CDR2 YDEGEE. V lost 2 bases and J lost 3; bases outside the gene matches: 4. DNA for the CDR3: TGTGCCAGCAGCTTCAGGGGGATTGACTATGGCTACACCTTC. Translated, it gives CASSFRGIDYGYTF.

This sequence joins TRBV6-5 and TRBJ2-2; D is perhaps TRBD2 (6 bases). This CDR3 region has 14 residues. Germline V gives CDR1 MNHEY, CDR2 SVGAGI. Trimming left V 6 bases short and J 7 bases short, with 15 bases between. CDR3 bases: TGTGCCAGCAGCCGCGGGACCCGGGGCGGGGAGCTGTTTTTT. Translation: CASSRGTRGGELFF.

This clone was detected only a few times. The rearrangement uses TRBV5-5 and TRBJ2-3, with TRBD2 matching 7 bases. The V gene's germline CDR1 is SGHKS and CDR2 YYEKEE (reference sequence). The CDR3 extends over 16 amino acids. The J segment lost 3 bases and the V segment lost 3 bases, leaving 10 bases of the junction unmatched. The CDR3 DNA sequence: TGTGCCAGCAGCTCCCTTGGGGCGGGAGTGACAGATACGCAGTATTTT. It specifies CASSSLGAGVTDTQYF.

V is TRBV29-1 and J is TRBJ2-3; TRBD2 might be the D (6 bases). Trimming cost V 4 bases and J 1 base, with 12 bases left between them. The CDR3 spans 14 residues. Germline V gene data show CDR1 as SQVTM and CDR2 as ANQGSEA. The CDR3 DNA follows: TGCAGCGTTGGGGGTGGCGGGGGCACAGATACGCAGTATTTT. It translates to CSVGGGGGTDTQYF.

This clone was seen once. The V gene is TRBV2, the J gene TRBJ2-2, with 7 nucleotides matching TRBD2. The CDR3 sequence is 15 residues long. Losses at the gene ends were 2 bases for V and 5 bases for J; bases not matched to a gene: 5. Germline-derived CDR1 and CDR2 are SNHLY and FYNNEI. CDR3 region: CASSEWLAATGELFF. CDR3 nucleotides: TGTGCCAGCAGTGAATGGCTAGCGGCAACCGGGGAGCTGTTTTTT.

DNA for the CDR3: TGTGCCAGCAGCGAAAACGCCCCAGGGCGTGGCACTGAAGCTTTCTTT. The encoded protein is CASSENAPGRGTEAFF. The V and J genes are TRBV9 and TRBJ1-1; tentatively, D is TRBD1 (5 bases). Germline lookup yields CDR1 SGDLS and CDR2 YYNGEE. V lost 3 bases to trimming and J lost 4 bases, with 19 bases between them. The CDR3 runs to 16 residues.

The genes are TRBV7-2 and TRBJ1-1, with TRBD1 as a possible D gene (5 bases). Germline CDR1 is SGHTA and CDR2 is FQGNSA. CDR3 size: 13 residues. The V end lost 5 bases, the J end lost 10 bases, and 17 bases lay between the germline ends. The CDR3 loop reads CASSIPERGGAFF. The DNA of the CDR3 is TGTGCCAGCAGCATACCCGAAAGGGGCGGAGCTTTCTTT.

In DNA form, the CDR3 reads TGTGCCAGCAGCCCAATCGGTGGACTGACGTACAATGAGCAGTTCTTC. Its translation is CASSPIGGLTYNEQFF. The chain recombines TRBV7-3 with TRBJ2-1; D possibly corresponds to TRBD2 (5 bases). CDR1 SGHTA and CDR2 FQGTGA come from the germline V gene. This CDR3 comprises 16 residues. V lost 5 bases and J 4 bases, leaving 18 bases between the germline ends.